This T cell receptor (beta chain) is from a study of STAT3 mutations in large granular lymphocyte leukemia. In the study overall: Among longitudinally sequenced T-LGLL patients, roughly half had canonical activating STAT3 mutations detected.

The study, taken as a whole, reports: At least one immunodominant TCR beta clonotype appeared in every T-cell large granular lymphocyte leukemia patient.

About 40,773 productive templates were obtained per sample on average. This table comes from immunoSEQ multiplex PCR, and its TCRdb copy is limited to in-frame clones, with some not included. The sample lists thousands of clones; more than 60% were seen once. On this clone: What it binds is unknown.

Per germline, CDR1 MGHDK and CDR2 SYGVNS. With 4 bases clipped from V and 6 bases from J, the junction kept 6 bases outside the gene matches. CDR3 length: 14 amino acids. This receptor was identified in a man aged 60 to 69 with T-cell large granular lymphocyte leukemia. Some clones in this sample may be carry-over from other donors' samples. The chain has TRBV25-1 and TRBJ2-5; 9 bases are shared with TRBD2. Sequencing input: peripheral blood mononuclear cells. CDR3 coding DNA: TGTGCCAGCAGTGGTAGCGGGGGTATGAAGACCCAGTACTTC. It codes for CASSGSGGMKTQYF.